This TCR beta chain was profiled in a study of blood T cell repertoires in COVID-19. Sequencing used immunoSEQ multiplex PCR; TCRdb keeps in-frame clones, though not all of them. This sample has some 70,000 clones; 65% to 85% occur once, and the top ten carry under 6%. This CDR3 is 15 amino acids long. The V gene's germline CDR1 is LGHDT and CDR2 YNNKEL (reference sequence). V lost 2 bases, J lost 9 bases, and 11 bases stayed unmatched. The receptor's source is a woman in her fifties or sixties with acute or convalescent COVID-19. The chain links TRBV3-1 (or the pseudogene TRBV3-2) to TRBJ2-3, with TRBD2 matching 7 bases. The sequencing input was peripheral blood. The CDR3 protein is CASSQRGAPGGTQYF. The CDR3, as DNA: TGTGCCAGCAGCCAAAGGGGCGCACCCGGGGGGACGCAGTATTTT.